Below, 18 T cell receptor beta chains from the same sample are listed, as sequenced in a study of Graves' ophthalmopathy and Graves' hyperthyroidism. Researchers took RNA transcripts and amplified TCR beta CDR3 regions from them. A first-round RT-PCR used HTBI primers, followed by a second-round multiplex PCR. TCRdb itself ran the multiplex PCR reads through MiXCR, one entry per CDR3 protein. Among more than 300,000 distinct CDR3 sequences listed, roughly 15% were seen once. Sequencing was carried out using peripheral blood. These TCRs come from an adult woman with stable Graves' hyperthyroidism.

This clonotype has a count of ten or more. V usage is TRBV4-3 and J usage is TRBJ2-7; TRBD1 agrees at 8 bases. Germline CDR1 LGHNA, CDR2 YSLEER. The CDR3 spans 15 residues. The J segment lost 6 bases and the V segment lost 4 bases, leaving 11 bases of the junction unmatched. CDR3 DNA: TGCGCCAGCAGCCGCGCTGGACAGGGCGACAGCGAGCAGTACTTC. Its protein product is CASSRAGQGDSEQYF.

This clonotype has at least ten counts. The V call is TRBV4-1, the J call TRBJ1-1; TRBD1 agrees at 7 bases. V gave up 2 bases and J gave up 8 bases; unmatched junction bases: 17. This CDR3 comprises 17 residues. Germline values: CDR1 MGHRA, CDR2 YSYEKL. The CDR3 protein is CASSQQTNRGKAKEAFF. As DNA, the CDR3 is TGCGCCAGCAGCCAACAAACCAACAGGGGCAAGGCTAAAGAAGCTTTCTTT.

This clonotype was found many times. The CDR3 nucleotides read TGCAGCGTTGGGAGGCAGGGGGTCGGGGGCTACACCTTC. It specifies CSVGRQGVGGYTF. This chain uses TRBV29-1 with TRBJ1-2; 7 bases are a match to TRBD1. The germline V gene has CDR1 SQVTM and CDR2 ANQGSEA. There are 13 residues in the CDR3. V was clipped by 4 bases and J by 8 bases; unmatched bases: 10. The full variable domain, with the rest looked up from reference TRBV29-1 and TRBJ1-2, is SAVISQKPSRDICQRGTSLTIQCQVDSQVTMMFWYRQQPGQSLTLIATANQGSEATYESGFVIDKFPISRPNLTFSTLTVSNMSPEDSSIYLCSVGRQGVGGYTFGSGTRLTVV.

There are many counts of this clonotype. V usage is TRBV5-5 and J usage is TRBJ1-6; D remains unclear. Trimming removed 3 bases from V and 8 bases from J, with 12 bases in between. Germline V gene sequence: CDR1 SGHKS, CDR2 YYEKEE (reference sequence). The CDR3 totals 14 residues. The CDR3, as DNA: TGTGCCAGCAGCTCACGAATAAGTGATTCACCCCTCCACTTT. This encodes CASSSRISDSPLHF.

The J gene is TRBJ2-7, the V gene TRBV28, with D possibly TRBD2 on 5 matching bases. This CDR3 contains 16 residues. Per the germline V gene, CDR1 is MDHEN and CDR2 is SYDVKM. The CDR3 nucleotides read TGTGCTACCTCCGGGGATCCTAAAAGCTATTCCTACGAGCAGTACTTC. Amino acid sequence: CATSGDPKSYSYEQYF.

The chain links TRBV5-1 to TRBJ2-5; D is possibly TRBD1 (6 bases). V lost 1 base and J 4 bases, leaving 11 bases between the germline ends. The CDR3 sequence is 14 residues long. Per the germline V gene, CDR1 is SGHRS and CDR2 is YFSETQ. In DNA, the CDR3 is TGCGCCAGCAGCTTGACAGGGATCGGAGAGACCCAGTACTTC. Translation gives CASSLTGIGETQYF.

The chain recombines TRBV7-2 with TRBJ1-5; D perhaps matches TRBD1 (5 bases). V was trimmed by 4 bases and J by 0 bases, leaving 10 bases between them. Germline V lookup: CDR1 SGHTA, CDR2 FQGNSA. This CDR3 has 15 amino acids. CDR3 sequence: CASSWDGDSNQPQHF. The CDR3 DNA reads TGTGCCAGCAGCTGGGACGGAGATAGCAATCAGCCCCAGCATTTT.

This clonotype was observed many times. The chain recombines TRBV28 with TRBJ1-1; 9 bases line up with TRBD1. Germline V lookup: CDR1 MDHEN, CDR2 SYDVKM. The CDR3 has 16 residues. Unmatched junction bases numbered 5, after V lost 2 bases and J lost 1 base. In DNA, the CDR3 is TGTGCCAGCAGTTTAACAGGGGGCTATTGGAACACTGAAGCTTTCTTT. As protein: CASSLTGGYWNTEAFF.

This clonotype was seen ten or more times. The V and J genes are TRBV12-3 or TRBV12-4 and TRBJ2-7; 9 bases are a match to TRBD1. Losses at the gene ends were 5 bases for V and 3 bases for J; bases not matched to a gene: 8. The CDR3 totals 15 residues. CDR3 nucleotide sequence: TGTGCCAGCAGTCATACGGGACAGGGTTTCTACGAGCAGTACTTC. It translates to CASSHTGQGFYEQYF.

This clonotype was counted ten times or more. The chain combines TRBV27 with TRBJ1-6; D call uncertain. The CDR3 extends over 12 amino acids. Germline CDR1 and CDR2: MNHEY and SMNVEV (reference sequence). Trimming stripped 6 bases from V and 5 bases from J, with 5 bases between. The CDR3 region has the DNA TGTGCCAGCAGACAAAATAATTCACCCCTCCACTTT. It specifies CASRQNNSPLHF.

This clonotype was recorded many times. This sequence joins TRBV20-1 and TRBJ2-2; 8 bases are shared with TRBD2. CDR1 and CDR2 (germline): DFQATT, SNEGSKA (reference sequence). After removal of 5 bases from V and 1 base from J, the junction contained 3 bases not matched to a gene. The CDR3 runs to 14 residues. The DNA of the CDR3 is TGCAGTGCTCTGACTAGCGAGAACACCGGGGAGCTGTTTTTT. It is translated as CSALTSENTGELFF.

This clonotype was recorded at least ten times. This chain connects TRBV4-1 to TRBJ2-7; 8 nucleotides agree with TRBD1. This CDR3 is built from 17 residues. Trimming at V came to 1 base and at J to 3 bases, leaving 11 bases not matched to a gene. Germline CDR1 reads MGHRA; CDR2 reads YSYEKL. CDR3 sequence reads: CASSQGNGAGGGYEQYF. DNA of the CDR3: TGCGCCAGCAGCCAAGGTAACGGGGCAGGGGGCGGCTACGAGCAGTACTTC.

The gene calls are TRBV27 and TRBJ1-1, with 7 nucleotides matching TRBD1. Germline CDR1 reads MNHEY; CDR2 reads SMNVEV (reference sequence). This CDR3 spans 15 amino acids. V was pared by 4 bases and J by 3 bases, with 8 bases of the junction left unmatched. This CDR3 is CASSWDSGRYTEAFF. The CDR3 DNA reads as TGTGCCAGCAGTTGGGACAGCGGTAGGTACACTGAAGCTTTCTTT.

The CDR3 is CSVELGKTYEQYF. In DNA form, the CDR3 reads TGCAGCGTTGAACTGGGGAAGACCTACGAGCAGTACTTC. The chain recombines TRBV29-1 with TRBJ2-7; D unresolved. Looked up from germline, CDR1 is SQVTM and CDR2 is ANQGSEA. Trimming shortened V by 2 bases and J by 2 bases, and 10 bases separated the two germline ends. This CDR3 has 13 residues.

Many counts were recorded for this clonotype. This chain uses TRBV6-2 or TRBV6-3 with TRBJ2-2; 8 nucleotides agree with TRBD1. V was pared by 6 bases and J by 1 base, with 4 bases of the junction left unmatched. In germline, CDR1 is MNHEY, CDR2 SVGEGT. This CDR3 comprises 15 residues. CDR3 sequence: CASRPGGRNTGELFF. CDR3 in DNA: TGTGCCAGCAGACCAGGGGGCCGGAACACCGGGGAGCTGTTTTTT.

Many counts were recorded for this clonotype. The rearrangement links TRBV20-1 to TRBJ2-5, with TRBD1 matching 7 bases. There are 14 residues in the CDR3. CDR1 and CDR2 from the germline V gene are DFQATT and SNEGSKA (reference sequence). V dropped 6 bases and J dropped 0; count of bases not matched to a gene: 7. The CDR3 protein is CSAKTGSNQETQYF. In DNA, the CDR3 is TGCAGTGCCAAGACAGGGAGTAACCAAGAGACCCAGTACTTC.

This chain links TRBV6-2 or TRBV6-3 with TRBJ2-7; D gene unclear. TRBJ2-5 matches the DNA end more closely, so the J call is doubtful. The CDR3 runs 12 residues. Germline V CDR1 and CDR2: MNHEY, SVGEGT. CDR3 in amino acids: CASSYQSETQYF. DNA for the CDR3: TGTGCCAGCAGTTACCAATCGGAGACCCAGTACTTC.

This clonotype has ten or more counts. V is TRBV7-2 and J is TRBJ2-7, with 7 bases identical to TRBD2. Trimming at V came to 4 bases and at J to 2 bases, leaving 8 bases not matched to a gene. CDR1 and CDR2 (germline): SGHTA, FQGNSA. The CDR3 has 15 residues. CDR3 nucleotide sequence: TGTGCCAGCAGCTCGGGACTAACGGGAACCTACGAGCAGTACTTC. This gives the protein CASSSGLTGTYEQYF.